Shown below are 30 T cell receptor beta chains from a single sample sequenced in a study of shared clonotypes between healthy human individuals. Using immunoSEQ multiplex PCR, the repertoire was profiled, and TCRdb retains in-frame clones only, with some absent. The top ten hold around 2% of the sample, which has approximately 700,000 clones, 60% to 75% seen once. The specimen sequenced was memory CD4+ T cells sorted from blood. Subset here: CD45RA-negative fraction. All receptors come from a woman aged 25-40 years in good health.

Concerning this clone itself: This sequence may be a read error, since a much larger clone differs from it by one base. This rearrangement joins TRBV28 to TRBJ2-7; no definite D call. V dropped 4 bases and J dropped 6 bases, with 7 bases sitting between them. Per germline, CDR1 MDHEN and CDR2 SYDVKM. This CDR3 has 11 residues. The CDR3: CASSSPPEQYF. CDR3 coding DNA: TGTGCCAGCAGTTCCCCCCCCGAGCAGTACTTC.

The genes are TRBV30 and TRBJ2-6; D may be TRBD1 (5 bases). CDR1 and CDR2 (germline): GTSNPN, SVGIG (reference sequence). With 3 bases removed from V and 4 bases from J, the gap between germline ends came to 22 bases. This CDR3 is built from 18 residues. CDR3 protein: CAWRGIPRQGQGANVLTF. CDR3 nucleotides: TGTGCCTGGAGGGGGATCCCCCGGCAGGGTCAGGGGGCCAACGTCCTGACTTTC.

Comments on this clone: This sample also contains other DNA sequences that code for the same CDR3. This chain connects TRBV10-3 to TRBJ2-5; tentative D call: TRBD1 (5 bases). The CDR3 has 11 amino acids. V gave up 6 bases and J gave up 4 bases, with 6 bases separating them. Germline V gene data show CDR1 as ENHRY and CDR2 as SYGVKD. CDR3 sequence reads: CAIRQGETQYF. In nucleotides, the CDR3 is TGTGCCATCAGGCAGGGAGAGACCCAGTACTTC.

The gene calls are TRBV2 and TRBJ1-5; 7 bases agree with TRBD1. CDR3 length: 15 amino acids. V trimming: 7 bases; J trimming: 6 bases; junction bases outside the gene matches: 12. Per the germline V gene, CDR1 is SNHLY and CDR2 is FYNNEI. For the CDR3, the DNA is TGTGCCAGCAATGTTCAACGACAGGGTATTCAGCCCCAGCATTTT. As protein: CASNVQRQGIQPQHF.

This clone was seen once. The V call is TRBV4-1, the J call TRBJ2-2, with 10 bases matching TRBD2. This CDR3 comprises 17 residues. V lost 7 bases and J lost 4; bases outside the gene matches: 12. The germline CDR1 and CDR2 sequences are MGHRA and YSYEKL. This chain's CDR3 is CASNPGLAGAVTGELFF. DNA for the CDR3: TGCGCCAGCAATCCAGGGCTAGCGGGAGCAGTCACCGGGGAGCTGTTTTTT.

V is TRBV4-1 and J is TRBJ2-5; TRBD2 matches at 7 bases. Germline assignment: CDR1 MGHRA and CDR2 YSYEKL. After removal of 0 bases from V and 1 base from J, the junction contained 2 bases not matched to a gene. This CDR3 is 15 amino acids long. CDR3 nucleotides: TGCGCCAGCAGCCAAGACGGGAGGATCCAAGAGACCCAGTACTTC. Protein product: CASSQDGRIQETQYF.

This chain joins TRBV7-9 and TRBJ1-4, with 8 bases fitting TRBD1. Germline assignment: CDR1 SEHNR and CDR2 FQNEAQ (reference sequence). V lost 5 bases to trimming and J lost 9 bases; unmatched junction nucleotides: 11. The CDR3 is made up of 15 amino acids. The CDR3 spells CASSARGTGSQKLFF. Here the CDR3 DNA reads TGTGCCAGCAGCGCCCGAGGGACAGGTTCTCAAAAACTGTTTTTT.

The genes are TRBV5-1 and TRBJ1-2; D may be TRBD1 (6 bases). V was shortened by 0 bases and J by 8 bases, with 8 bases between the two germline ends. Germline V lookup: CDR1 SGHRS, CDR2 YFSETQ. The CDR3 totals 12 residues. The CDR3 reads CASSLVQGGYTF. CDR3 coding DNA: TGCGCCAGCAGCTTGGTTCAGGGGGGCTACACCTTC.

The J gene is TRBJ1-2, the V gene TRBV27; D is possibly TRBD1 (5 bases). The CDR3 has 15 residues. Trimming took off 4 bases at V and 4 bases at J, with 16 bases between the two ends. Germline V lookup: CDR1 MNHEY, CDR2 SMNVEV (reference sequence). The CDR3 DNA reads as TGTGCCAGCAGTTCGCAGGGTGTGCTTGCCTATGGCTACACCTTC. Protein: CASSSQGVLAYGYTF.

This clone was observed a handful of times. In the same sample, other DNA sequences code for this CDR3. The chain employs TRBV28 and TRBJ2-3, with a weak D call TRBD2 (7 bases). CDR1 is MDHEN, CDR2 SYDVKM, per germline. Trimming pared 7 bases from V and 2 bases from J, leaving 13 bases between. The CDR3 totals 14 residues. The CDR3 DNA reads TGTGCCAGCAAGGGAGGGGGGGACACAGATACGCAGTATTTT. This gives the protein CASKGGGDTDTQYF.

CDR3 region: CASSPGTSIREQYF. The CDR3 DNA follows: TGTGCCAGCTCTCCCGGGACTAGCATTCGCGAGCAGTACTTC. This rearrangement joins TRBV18 to TRBJ2-7, with 9 bases matching TRBD2. The CDR3 covers 14 residues. Germline lookup yields CDR1 KGHSH and CDR2 LQKENI. V dropped 6 bases and J dropped 6; count of bases not matched to a gene: 9.

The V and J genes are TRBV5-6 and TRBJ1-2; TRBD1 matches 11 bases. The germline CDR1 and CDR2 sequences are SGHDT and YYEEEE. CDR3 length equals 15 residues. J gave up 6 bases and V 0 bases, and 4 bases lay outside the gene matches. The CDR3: CASSLGTGGGNGYTF. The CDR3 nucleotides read TGTGCCAGCAGCTTGGGGACAGGGGGCGGTAATGGCTACACCTTC.

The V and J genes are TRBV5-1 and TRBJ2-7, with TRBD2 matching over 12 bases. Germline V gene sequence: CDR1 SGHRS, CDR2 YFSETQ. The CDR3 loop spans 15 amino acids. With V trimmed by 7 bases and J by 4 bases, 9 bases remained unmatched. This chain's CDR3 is CASQLTSGSLYEQYF. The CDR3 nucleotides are TGCGCCAGCCAATTGACTAGCGGGAGTTTGTACGAGCAGTACTTC.

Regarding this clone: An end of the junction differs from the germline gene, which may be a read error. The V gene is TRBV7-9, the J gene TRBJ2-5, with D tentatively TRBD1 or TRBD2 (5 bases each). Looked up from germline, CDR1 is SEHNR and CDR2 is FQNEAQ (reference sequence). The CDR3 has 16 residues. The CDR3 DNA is TGTGCCAGCAGCTTAAATCAGGGAGTGGGGCAAGAGGCCCAGTACTTC. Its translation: CASSLNQGVGQEAQYF. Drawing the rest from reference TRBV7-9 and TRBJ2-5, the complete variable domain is DTGVSQNPRHKITKRGQNVTFRCDPISEHNRLYWYRQTLGQGPEFLTYFQNEAQLEKSRLLSDRFSAERPKGSFSTLEIQRTEQGDSAMYLCASSLNQGVGQEAQYFGPGTRLLVL.

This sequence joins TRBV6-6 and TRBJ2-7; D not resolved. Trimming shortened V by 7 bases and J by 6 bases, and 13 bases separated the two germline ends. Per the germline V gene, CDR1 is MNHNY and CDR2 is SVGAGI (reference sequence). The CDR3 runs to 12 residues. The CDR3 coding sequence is TGTGCCAGCACTTCCGCACCGGGCGAGCAGTACTTC. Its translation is CASTSAPGEQYF.

Written as DNA, the CDR3 is TGTGCCAGTACTTCCTACCGACAGCTCCAAAACTATGGCTACACCTTC. This encodes CASTSYRQLQNYGYTF. This chain joins TRBV19 and TRBJ1-2, with a weak D call TRBD1 (5 bases). Germline assignment: CDR1 LNHDA and CDR2 SQIVND (reference sequence). Between the trimmed V and J ends, which lost 7 bases and 2 bases, there was a span of 20 bases. The CDR3 extends over 16 amino acids. Supplemented by reference TRBV19 and TRBJ1-2, the full variable domain reads DGGITQSPKYLFRKEGQNVTLSCEQNLNHDAMYWYRQDPGQGLRLIYYSQIVNDFQKGDIAEGYSVSREKKESFPLTVTSAQKNPTAFYLCASTSYRQLQNYGYTFGSGTRLTVV.

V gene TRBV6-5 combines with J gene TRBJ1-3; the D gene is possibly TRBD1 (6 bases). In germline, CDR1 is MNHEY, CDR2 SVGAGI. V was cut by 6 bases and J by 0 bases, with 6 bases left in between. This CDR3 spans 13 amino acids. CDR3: CASSRGSGNTIYF. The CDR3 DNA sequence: TGTGCCAGCAGCAGGGGCTCTGGAAACACCATATATTTT.

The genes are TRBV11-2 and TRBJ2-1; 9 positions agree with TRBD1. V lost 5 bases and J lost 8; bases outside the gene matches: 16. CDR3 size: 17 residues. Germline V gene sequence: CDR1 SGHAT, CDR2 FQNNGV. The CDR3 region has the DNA TGTGCCAGCAGCACACAACCGGGACAGGGCTCTCTCTATGAGCAGTTCTTC. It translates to CASSTQPGQGSLYEQFF.

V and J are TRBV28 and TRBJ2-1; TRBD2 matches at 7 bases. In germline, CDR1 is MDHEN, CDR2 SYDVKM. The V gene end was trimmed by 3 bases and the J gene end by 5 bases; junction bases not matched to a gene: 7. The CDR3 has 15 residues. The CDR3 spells CASSFLAEANNEQFF. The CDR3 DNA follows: TGTGCCAGCAGTTTCCTAGCGGAGGCGAACAATGAGCAGTTCTTC.

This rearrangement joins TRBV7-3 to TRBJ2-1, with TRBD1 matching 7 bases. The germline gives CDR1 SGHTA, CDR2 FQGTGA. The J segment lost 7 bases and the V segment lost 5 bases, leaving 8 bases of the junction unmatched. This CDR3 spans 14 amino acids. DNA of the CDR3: TGTGCCAGCAGCGTGACAGGGTGGGGAAATGAGCAGTTCTTC. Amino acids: CASSVTGWGNEQFF.

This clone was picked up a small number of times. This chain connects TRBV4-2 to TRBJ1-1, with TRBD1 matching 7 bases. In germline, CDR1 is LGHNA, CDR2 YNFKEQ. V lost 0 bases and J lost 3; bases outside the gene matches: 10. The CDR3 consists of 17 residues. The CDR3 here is CASSQDGIGGVDTEAFF. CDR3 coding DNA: TGTGCCAGCAGCCAAGATGGGATAGGGGGCGTAGACACTGAAGCTTTCTTT.

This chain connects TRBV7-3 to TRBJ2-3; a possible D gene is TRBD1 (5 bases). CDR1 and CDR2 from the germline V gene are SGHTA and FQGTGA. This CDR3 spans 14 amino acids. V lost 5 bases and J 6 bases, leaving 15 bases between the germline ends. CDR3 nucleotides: TGTGCCAGCAGCCCAGGACAACCGTCGGATACGCAGTATTTT. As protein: CASSPGQPSDTQYF.

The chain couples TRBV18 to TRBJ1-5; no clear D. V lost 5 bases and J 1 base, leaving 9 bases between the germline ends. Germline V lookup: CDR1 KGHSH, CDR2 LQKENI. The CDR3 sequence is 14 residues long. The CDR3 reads CASSGGNSNQPQHF. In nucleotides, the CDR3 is TGTGCCAGCTCAGGTGGGAACAGCAATCAGCCCCAGCATTTT.

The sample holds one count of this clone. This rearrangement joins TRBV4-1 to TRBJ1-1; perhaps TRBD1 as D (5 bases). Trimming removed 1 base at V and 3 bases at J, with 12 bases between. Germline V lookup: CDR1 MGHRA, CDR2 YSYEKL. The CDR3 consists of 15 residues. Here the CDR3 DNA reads TGCGCCAGCAGCCAAGCTGGGGACCGGTACACTGAAGCTTTCTTT. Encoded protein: CASSQAGDRYTEAFF.

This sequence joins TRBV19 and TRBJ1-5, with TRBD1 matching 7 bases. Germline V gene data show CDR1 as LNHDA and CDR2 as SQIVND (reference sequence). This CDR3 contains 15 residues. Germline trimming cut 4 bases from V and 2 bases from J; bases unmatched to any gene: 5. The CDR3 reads CASSKNRGRNQPQHF. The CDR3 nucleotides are TGTGCCAGTAGTAAAAACAGGGGTCGCAATCAGCCCCAGCATTTT.

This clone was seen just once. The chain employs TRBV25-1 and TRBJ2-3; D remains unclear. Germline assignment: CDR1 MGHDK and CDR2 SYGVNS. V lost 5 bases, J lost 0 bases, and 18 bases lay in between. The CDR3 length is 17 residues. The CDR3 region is CASSTPAAGVSTDTQYF. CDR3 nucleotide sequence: TGTGCCAGCAGTACCCCCGCGGCAGGCGTTAGCACAGATACGCAGTATTTT.

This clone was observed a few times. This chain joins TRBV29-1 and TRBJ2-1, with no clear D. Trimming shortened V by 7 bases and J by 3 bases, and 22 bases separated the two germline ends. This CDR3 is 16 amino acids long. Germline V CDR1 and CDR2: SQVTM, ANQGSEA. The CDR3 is CSAGATGPSFYNEQFF. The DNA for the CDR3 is TGCAGCGCTGGAGCTACCGGGCCAAGCTTCTACAATGAGCAGTTCTTC.

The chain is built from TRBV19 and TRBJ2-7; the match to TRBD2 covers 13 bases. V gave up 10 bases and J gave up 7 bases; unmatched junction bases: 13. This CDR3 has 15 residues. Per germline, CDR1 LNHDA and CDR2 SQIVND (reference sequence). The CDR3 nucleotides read TGTGCCACCTCGATGGGGGGACTAGCGGGAATGGAGCAGTACTTC. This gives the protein CATSMGGLAGMEQYF.

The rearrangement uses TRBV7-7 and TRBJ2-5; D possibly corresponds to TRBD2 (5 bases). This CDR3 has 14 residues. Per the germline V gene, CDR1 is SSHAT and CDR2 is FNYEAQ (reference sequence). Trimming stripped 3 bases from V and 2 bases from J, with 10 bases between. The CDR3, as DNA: TGTGCCAGCAGCTTCCGAGGGAGTCAAGAGACCCAGTACTTC. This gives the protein CASSFRGSQETQYF.

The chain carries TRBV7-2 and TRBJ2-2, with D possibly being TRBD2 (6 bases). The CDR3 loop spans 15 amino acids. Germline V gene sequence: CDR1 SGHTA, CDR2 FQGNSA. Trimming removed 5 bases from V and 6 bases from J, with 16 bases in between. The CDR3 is CASSPSLWGAGELFF. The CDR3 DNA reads TGTGCCAGCAGCCCATCGCTTTGGGGGGCCGGGGAGCTGTTTTTT. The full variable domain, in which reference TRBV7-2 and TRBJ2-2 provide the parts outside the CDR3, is GAGVSQSPSNKVTEKGKDVELRCDPISGHTALYWYRQSLGQGLEFLIYFQGNSAPDKSGLPSDRFSAERTGGSVSTLTIQRTQQEDSAVYLCASSPSLWGAGELFFGEGSRLTVL.